The 9 T cell receptor beta chains below come from one sample, sequenced in a study of CD8+ T cells in alopecia areata. RNA, once extracted, was reverse transcribed into cDNA for use as the sequencing template. The assay was immunoSEQ multiplex PCR, and TCRdb's table has in-frame clones only and misses some. The sample yields about 19,000 clones, without any singletons. The study sorted pooled cutaneous lymph node cells by CD4, CD8alpha, NKG2D, NKG2ACE and other markers. Specimen: CD8+ T cells sorted from a lymph node. The receptors come from a C3H/HeJ mouse with alopecia areata. For this mouse line, the MHC haplotype is H2-k.

Regarding this clone: TCRdb's protein and the translated DNA diverge at residue 11; the protein reported here is the translation of the DNA. Gene and germline names: mouse. The read terminates 3 residues ahead of where the CDR3 ends, so the germline J gene completes it. The rearrangement links TRBV31 to TRBJ1-3; tentatively, D is TRBD1 (5 bases). Germline CDR1 and CDR2: GKSSPN and SITVG. V gave up 0 bases and J gave up 3 bases, with 9 bases separating them. This CDR3 is 14 amino acids long. The part of the CDR3 DNA that was read is TGTGCCTGGAGTCTAGTCAGGGTTGGAAATACG. Its translation: CAWSLVRVGNT. The whole CDR3 reads CAWSLVRVGNTLYF.

As regards this clone: Mouse germline and gene names are used. Read data end 4 residues before the CDR3 end; the end is taken from the germline J gene. This sequence joins TRBV19 and TRBJ2-1; D may be TRBD1 (6 bases). CDR1 and CDR2 from the germline V gene are FNHDT and SITEND (reference sequence). Trimming pared 2 bases from V and 6 bases from J, leaving 9 bases between. The CDR3 spans 13 residues. CDR3 DNA (partial): TGTGCCAGCAGTATCGTCAGGGGTGCT. Its translation is CASSIVRGA. The entire CDR3 is CASSIVRGAEQFF.

In its sample, this clone was seen a few times. Gene names are mouse gene names. Read sequence stops 4 residues before the CDR3 end, and the germline J gene provides the missing end. The chain has TRBV13-3 and TRBJ1-4, with a tentative D call TRBD1 (6 bases). The CDR3 has 15 residues. V lost 1 base, J lost 4 bases, and 11 bases lay in between. Per germline, CDR1 NNHDY and CDR2 SYVADS. This chain's CDR3 is CASSDKAGVNERLFF. CDR3 DNA, as far as it was read: TGTGCCAGCAGTGATAAGGCAGGGGTCAACGAA.

This clone has a handful of counts. The gene symbols are mouse symbols. Read data end 4 residues before the CDR3 end; the end is taken from the germline J gene. The rearrangement links TRBV1 to TRBJ1-2; no clear D gene. Germline CDR1 reads NSQYPW; CDR2 reads LRSPGD (reference sequence). With 1 base removed from V and 0 bases from J, the gap between germline ends came to 6 bases. This CDR3 has 14 residues. Here the CDR3 reads CTCSAGQANSDYTF. CDR3 bases read: TGCACCTGCAGTGCAGGACAAGCAAACTCC.

The table lists this clone with many counts. Germline and genes: mouse. The read gets to within 4 residues of the CDR3 end, and the germline J gene fills in the rest. The J gene is TRBJ2-3, the V gene TRBV13-3, with TRBD1 matching over 9 bases. Germline CDR1 NNHDY, CDR2 SYVADS. The junction had 3 bases not matched to a gene; V was cut back by 1 base and J by 0 bases. The CDR3 spans 16 residues. The CDR3 is CASSDTQGASAETLYF. The CDR3 DNA, read in part, is TGTGCCAGCAGTGATACACAGGGGGCAAGTGCAGAA.

As to this clone: Each gene name is a mouse one. The read ends 4 residues shy of where the CDR3 ends; the end is completed using the germline J gene. The V call is TRBV5, the J call TRBJ1-4; D might be TRBD1 (6 bases). Germline loops: CDR1 LGHNA, CDR2 YNLKQL (reference sequence). Trimming stripped 2 bases from V and 3 bases from J, with 13 bases between. CDR3 length equals 16 residues. The CDR3 is CASSQPTGRTNERLFF. The part of the CDR3 DNA that was read is TGTGCCAGCAGCCAACCAACAGGGAGGACCAACGAA.

Regarding this clone: These gene names are mouse names. The read finishes 4 residues shy of the CDR3 end, and the germline J gene is used to complete it. The genes are TRBV1 and TRBJ2-7; 7 bases map to TRBD2. CDR3 length equals 15 residues. Germline V gives CDR1 NSQYPW, CDR2 LRSPGD (reference sequence). V was clipped by 0 bases and J by 2 bases; unmatched bases: 4. The CDR3 sequence: CTCSADGLGAYEQYF. The sequenced part of the CDR3 DNA is TGCACCTGCAGTGCAGATGGGCTGGGGGCCTAT.

This clone was picked up many times. Gene names refer to mouse genes. The read gets to within 4 residues of the CDR3 end, and the germline J gene fills in the rest. The V and J genes are TRBV31 and TRBJ2-7, with 9 bases fitting TRBD2. Per germline, CDR1 GKSSPN and CDR2 SITVG. The CDR3 sequence is 13 residues long. The chain's CDR3 is CAWSLDWGYEQYF. CDR3 DNA, as far as it was read: TGTGCCTGGAGTCTAGACTGGGGGTAT.

This clone occurred many times. Gene labels here are mouse ones. The sequenced fragment ends 4 residues before the CDR3 boundary, so the rest is inferred from the germline J gene. This chain connects TRBV13-3 to TRBJ2-1; 11 positions agree with TRBD2. V lost 0 bases, J lost 1 base, and 6 bases stayed unmatched. CDR1 is NNHDY and CDR2 is SYVADS in the germline V gene. The CDR3 spans 18 residues. The sequenced part of the CDR3 DNA is TGTGCCAGCAGTGATGCCCAGGGACTGGGGGCAAACTATGCT. This codes for CASSDAQGLGANYA. The CDR3 reads in full as CASSDAQGLGANYAEQFF.